Described below is a single T cell receptor (beta chain) sequence and its context. V lost 4 bases to trimming and J lost 5 bases; unmatched junction nucleotides: 6. Germline CDR1 and CDR2: LNHDA and SQIVND (reference sequence). There are 15 residues in the CDR3. The data derive from a study of blood T cell repertoires in COVID-19. Turning to the study itself: Samples taken during acute and convalescent COVID-19 were collected in the United States, Italy and Spain.

Study processing details: Amplified reference gene primers provided the basis for estimating nucleated cell counts. Assay used: immunoSEQ multiplex PCR; TCRdb lists only in-frame clones, some missing. V, J and clone size derive from that table, while D and trimming were established from the DNA sequence. The data show 250,000 to 350,000 clones, approximately 90% seen once. The chain employs TRBV19 and TRBJ1-5, with 9 bases aligning to TRBD1. The specimen sequenced was peripheral blood. This TCR came from a woman between 55 and 75 years old with acute or convalescent COVID-19. The CDR3 DNA sequence: TGTGCCAGTAGTACCGGGACAGGGTGGGATCAGCCCCAGCATTTT. Protein: CASSTGTGWDQPQHF.